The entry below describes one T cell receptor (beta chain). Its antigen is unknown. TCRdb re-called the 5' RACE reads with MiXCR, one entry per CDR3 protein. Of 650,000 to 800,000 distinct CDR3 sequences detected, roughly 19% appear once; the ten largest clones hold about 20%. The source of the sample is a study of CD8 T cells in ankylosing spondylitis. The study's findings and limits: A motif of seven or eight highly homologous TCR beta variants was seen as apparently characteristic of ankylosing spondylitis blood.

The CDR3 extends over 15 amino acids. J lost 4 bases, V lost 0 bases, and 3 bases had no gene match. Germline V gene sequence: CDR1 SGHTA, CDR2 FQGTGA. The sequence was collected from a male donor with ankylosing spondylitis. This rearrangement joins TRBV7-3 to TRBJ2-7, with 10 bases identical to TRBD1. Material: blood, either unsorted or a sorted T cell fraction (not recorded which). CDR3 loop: CASSLTGQGGYEQYF. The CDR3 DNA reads TGTGCCAGCAGCTTAACAGGACAGGGGGGTTACGAGCAGTACTTC.